This T cell receptor (beta chain) was recovered during a study of cytomegalovirus exposure and HLA in healthy donors. Study findings and constraints: The study recorded about 160 TCR beta chains that were cytomegalovirus-associated.

CDR3 length: 18 amino acids. The V gene end was trimmed by 0 bases and the J gene end by 0 bases; junction bases not matched to a gene: 5. The germline CDR1 and CDR2 sequences are SGHTA and FQGNSA. In regard to this clone: Its antigen is not identified.

Use of 60 Vbeta and 13 Jbeta primers characterized the PCR. Repertoires were generated with immunoSEQ multiplex PCR, while TCRdb's copy carries only in-frame clones and drops some. The sample carries approximately 220,000 clones, just over 75% recorded once. Those who donated were healthy bone marrow donors. The receptor comes from a man younger than 30 in good health and CMV-seronegative. The sequencing sample was made of PBMCs. J is TRBJ2-3 and V is TRBV7-2; 11 nucleotides match TRBD2. The CDR3 DNA reads as TGTGCCAGCAGCTTAGCCGGACTAGCGGGTTATAGCACAGATACGCAGTATTTT. It codes for CASSLAGLAGYSTDTQYF.